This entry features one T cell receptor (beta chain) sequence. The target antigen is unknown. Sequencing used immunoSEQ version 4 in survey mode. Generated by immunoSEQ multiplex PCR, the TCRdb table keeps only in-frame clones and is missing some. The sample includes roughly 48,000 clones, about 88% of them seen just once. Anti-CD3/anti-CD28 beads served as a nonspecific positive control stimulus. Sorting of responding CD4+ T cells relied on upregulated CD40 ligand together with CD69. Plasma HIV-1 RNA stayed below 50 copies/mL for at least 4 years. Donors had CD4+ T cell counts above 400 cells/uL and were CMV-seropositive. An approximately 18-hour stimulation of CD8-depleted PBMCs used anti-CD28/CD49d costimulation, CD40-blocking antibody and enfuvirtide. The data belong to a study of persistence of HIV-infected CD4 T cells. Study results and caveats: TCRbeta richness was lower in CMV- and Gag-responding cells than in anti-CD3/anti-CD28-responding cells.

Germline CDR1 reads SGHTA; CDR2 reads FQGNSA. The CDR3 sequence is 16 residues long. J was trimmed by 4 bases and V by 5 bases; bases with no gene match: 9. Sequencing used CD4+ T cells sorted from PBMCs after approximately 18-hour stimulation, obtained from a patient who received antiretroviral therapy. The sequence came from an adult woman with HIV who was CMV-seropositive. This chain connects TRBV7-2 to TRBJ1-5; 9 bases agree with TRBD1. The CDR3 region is CASSRDRDLSNQPQHF. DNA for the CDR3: TGTGCCAGCAGCCGGGACAGGGACCTCTCGAATCAGCCCCAGCATTTT.